The 8 T cell receptor beta chains presented below share a single source sample, sequenced in a study of T cells in localized non-small cell lung cancer. Produced via immunoSEQ multiplex PCR; TCRdb's table is partial and in-frame only. Of under 55,000 clones in the sample, over 60% are singletons; the top ten hold around 4.5%. Sequencing used PBMCs, obtained before any cancer treatment. Every receptor here comes from a woman aged 40 to 75 with stage II lung adenocarcinoma.

This clone occurred a few times. The V gene is TRBV2, the J gene TRBJ1-5; 7 bases align to TRBD1. This CDR3 is 13 amino acids long. Unmatched junction bases numbered 3, after V lost 6 bases and J lost 4 bases. The germline V gene encodes CDR1 SNHLY and CDR2 FYNNEI. The CDR3 nucleotides are TGTGCCAGCAGACCACAGGGGAATCAGCCCCAGCATTTT. It is translated as CASRPQGNQPQHF. Based on the CDR3 plus reference TRBV2 and TRBJ1-5, the full variable domain is EPEVTQTPSHQVTQMGQEVILRCVPISNHLYFYWYRQILGQKVEFLVSFYNNEISEKSEIFDDQFSVERPDGSNFTLKIRSTKLEDSAMYFCASRPQGNQPQHFGDGTRLSIL.

In DNA, the CDR3 is TGTGCCAGCAGGTCTAGCGGGGGGGCCGTCGAGCAGTACTTC. Amino acid sequence: CASRSSGGAVEQYF. This rearrangement joins TRBV7-9 to TRBJ2-7; 12 bases map to TRBD2. Germline V gene lookup returns CDR1 SEHNR and CDR2 FQNEAQ (reference sequence). The CDR3 has 14 amino acids. V lost 6 bases and J lost 6; bases outside the gene matches: 6.

The V call is TRBV29-1, the J call TRBJ1-1; D unresolved. CDR3 length: 12 residues. Trimming shortened V by 4 bases and J by 0 bases, and 6 bases separated the two germline ends. Germline values: CDR1 SQVTM, CDR2 ANQGSEA. CDR3 in amino acids: CSVGFMNTEAFF. CDR3 DNA sequence: TGCAGCGTTGGGTTCATGAACACTGAAGCTTTCTTT. Combining the CDR3 with reference TRBV29-1 and TRBJ1-1 gives the whole variable domain SAVISQKPSRDICQRGTSLTIQCQVDSQVTMMFWYRQQPGQSLTLIATANQGSEATYESGFVIDKFPISRPNLTFSTLTVSNMSPEDSSIYLCSVGFMNTEAFFGQGTRLTVV.

This chain uses TRBV11-2 with TRBJ2-1, with D perhaps matching TRBD2 (6 bases). Looked up from germline, CDR1 is SGHAT and CDR2 is FQNNGV. V gave up 3 bases and J gave up 4 bases, with 10 bases separating them. This CDR3 has 14 amino acids. The CDR3 DNA reads as TGTGCCAGCAGCTTGTCCGGGGGATACAATGAGCAGTTCTTC. Its translation is CASSLSGGYNEQFF.

The genes are TRBV6-1 and TRBJ2-3, with 8 bases lining up with TRBD2. V shed 1 base, J shed 2 bases, and the junction held 8 bases outside the gene matches. The CDR3 length is 17 residues. CDR1 and CDR2 from the germline V gene are MNHNS and SASEGT. Written as DNA, the CDR3 is TGTGCCAGCAGTGAAGATGGACGGGGGGGGTTCACAGATACGCAGTATTTT. Residues: CASSEDGRGGFTDTQYF.

The count of this clone is one. J is TRBJ2-5 and V is TRBV6-5; 12 positions match TRBD2. The V gene's germline CDR1 is MNHEY and CDR2 SVGAGI. The V gene end was trimmed by 2 bases and the J gene end by 3 bases; junction bases not matched to a gene: 1. The CDR3 is 15 amino acids. CDR3 loop: CASSYPSGGEETQYF. The DNA for the CDR3 is TGTGCCAGCAGTTACCCTAGCGGGGGGGAAGAGACCCAGTACTTC.

The chain carries TRBV7-2 and TRBJ2-5, with a possible D match to TRBD1 (6 bases). Germline V gene data show CDR1 as SGHTA and CDR2 as FQGNSA. The CDR3 has 16 amino acids. Trimming left V 5 bases short and J 4 bases short, with 20 bases between. The CDR3 DNA sequence: TGTGCCAGCAGCGGAGTGGTGGGGGCTCAGGGAGAGACCCAGTACTTC. Amino acid sequence: CASSGVVGAQGETQYF.

The rearrangement uses TRBV11-3 and TRBJ2-5; no clear D. Germline V gene data show CDR1 as SGHNT and CDR2 as YENEEA. Trimming stripped 1 base from V and 5 bases from J, with 17 bases between. The CDR3 spans 16 residues. CDR3 DNA sequence: TGTGCCAGCAGCTTAGGGGGTCAGCCGTCAATGGAGACCCAGTACTTC. Residues: CASSLGGQPSMETQYF.